This T cell receptor beta chain derives from a study of Graves' ophthalmopathy and Graves' hyperthyroidism. Per the germline V gene, CDR1 is KGHDR and CDR2 is SFDVKD. The ends were cut back, 3 bases at V and 5 bases at J, with 13 bases in the middle. The CDR3 loop spans 15 amino acids. The authors amplified TCR beta CDR3 regions from RNA transcripts. After a first-round RT-PCR with HTBI primers, a second-round multiplex PCR was run. TCRdb itself ran the multiplex PCR reads through MiXCR, one entry per CDR3 protein. This sample has about 740,000 distinct CDR3 sequences, with 40% found just once. Sequencing was done on a sample of peripheral blood. This chain links TRBV24-1 with TRBJ1-3; D gene unclear. The sequence was obtained from an adult man with Graves' ophthalmopathy. The CDR3 region has the DNA TGTGCCACCAGTGATCCTCAGGATTTTAGAAACACCATATATTTT. Protein product: CATSDPQDFRNTIYF.